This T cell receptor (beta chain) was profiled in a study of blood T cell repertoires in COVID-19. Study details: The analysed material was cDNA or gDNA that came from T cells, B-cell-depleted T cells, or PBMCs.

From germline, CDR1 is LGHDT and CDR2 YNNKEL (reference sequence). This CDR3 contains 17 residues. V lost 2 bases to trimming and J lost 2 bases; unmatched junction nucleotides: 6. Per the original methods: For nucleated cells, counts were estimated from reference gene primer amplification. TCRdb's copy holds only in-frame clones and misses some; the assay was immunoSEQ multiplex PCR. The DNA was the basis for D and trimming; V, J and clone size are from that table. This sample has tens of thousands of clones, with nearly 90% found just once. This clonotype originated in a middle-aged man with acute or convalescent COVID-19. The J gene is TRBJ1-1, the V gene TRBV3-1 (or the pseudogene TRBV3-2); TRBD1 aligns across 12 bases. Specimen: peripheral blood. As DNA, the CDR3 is TGTGCCAGCAGCCAACAGGGACAGGGGGCGGGAAACACTGAAGCTTTCTTT. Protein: CASSQQGQGAGNTEAFF.